This is a list of T cell receptor beta chains from one sample in a study of blood T cells in healthy people across ages. TCRdb used MiXCR to reprocess the 5' RACE reads, holding one entry per CDR3 protein. This table has about a million distinct CDR3 sequences, roughly 43% appearing once. Sequencing input: blood. All receptors derive from a man aged 25 to 40 in good health. The CDR3 runs from the conserved cysteine through the conserved F or W. D genes are given only for firm matches. The listing skips clone size in some rows; elsewhere it reads once, few, many or a size class.

V gene	clone size	D gene	J gene	CDR3 DNA	CDR3 protein
TRBV6-1	once	-	TRBJ1-2	TGTGCCAGCAGTGAAGCGAGGGGGGCGACGGGCTATGGCTACACCTTC	CASSEARGATGYGYTF
TRBV9	few	-	TRBJ1-1	TGTGCCAGCAGCCCTTCAAAGAGGAGGGAAAATCCCGTCTCTGAAGCTTTCTTT	CASSPSKRRENPVSEAFF
TRBV20-1	-	-	TRBJ2-7	TGCAGTGCTACGAGGGCTAGCTCGTACGAGCAGTACTTC	CSATRASSYEQYF
TRBV4-1	many	-	TRBJ2-7	TGCGCCAGCGGACCTATGGGTTACGAGCAGTACTTC	CASGPMGYEQYF
TRBV27	-	TRBD2	TRBJ2-7	TGTGCCAGCACTGTAGCGGGGGGGTACTACAATGAGCAGTACTTC	CASTVAGGYYNEQYF
TRBV18	few	TRBD1	TRBJ2-7	TGTGCCAGCTCACCGGACGAGGACAGGAGACCCTACGAGCAGTACTTC	CASSPDEDRRPYEQYF
TRBV20-1	few	TRBD1	TRBJ2-5	TGCAGTGCTTTGGAACCGGGACAGGGGCAAGAGACCCAGTACTTC	CSALEPGQGQETQYF
TRBV5-1	few	TRBD1	TRBJ2-7	TGCGCCAGCAGCTTGGGACAGGGCAACGACGAGCAGTACTTC	CASSLGQGNDEQYF
TRBV5-6	-	TRBD1	TRBJ2-1	TGTGCCAGCAGCTTGTCCAGGGGGCCTGAGCAGTTCTTC	CASSLSRGPEQFF
TRBV6-2/TRBV6-3	-	TRBD1	TRBJ1-1	TGTGCCAGCAGTACAGGGGCTTCTGAAGCTTTCTTT	CASSTGASEAFF
TRBV5-1	-	-	TRBJ1-2	TGCGCCAGCAGCTCCCAGGGACTTAACTATGGCTACACCTTC	CASSSQGLNYGYTF
TRBV3-1	-	-	TRBJ2-5	TGTGCCAGCAGCCAAGTCGTGGGGTGGCAAGAGACCCAGTACTTC	CASSQVVGWQETQYF
TRBV6-1	few	TRBD2	TRBJ2-1	TGTGCCAGCAGACCCCTTACCGGGACTAGCGGGGGGGCCTCCTACAATGAGCAGTTCTTC	CASRPLTGTSGGASYNEQFF
TRBV11-1	-	TRBD2	TRBJ2-2	TGTGCCAGCAGCTCAGCGGGGCAGGACTTCTTCACCGGGGAGCTGTTTTTT	CASSSAGQDFFTGELFF
TRBV24-1	-	TRBD1	TRBJ2-7	TGTGCCACCATGGGACAGGGTACCTACGAGCAGTACTTC	CATMGQGTYEQYF
TRBV18	-	-	TRBJ2-6	TGTGCCAGCTCACCCCGAGGACAGACCAACGTCCTGACTTTC	CASSPRGQTNVLTF
TRBV7-2	few	-	TRBJ1-5	TGTGCCAGCAGCTTACAGAGCAATCAGCCCCAGCATTTT	CASSLQSNQPQHF
TRBV12-3/TRBV12-4	-	-	TRBJ1-5	TGTGCCAGCAGCCAACAACAGGGAGGCAATCAGCCCCAGCATTTT	CASSQQQGGNQPQHF
TRBV12-5	-	-	TRBJ2-3	TGTGCTAGTGGCCGGCAGAACACAGATACGCAGTATTTT	CASGRQNTDTQYF
TRBV2	-	TRBD2	TRBJ2-3	TGTGCCTGCCGATTGACTAGCGGGGTTAATACGCAGTATTTT	CACRLTSGVNTQYF
TRBV9	-	TRBD2	TRBJ2-5	TGTGCCAGCAGCGAAGAGACTAGCGGGGGCCAAGAGACCCAGTACTTC	CASSEETSGGQETQYF
TRBV12-3/TRBV12-4	-	-	TRBJ1-5	TGTGCCAGCAGTTTCGGGGGGCTGAATCAGCCCCAGCATTTT	CASSFGGLNQPQHF
TRBV28	few	TRBD2	TRBJ2-7	TGTGCCAGCAAGCCGGGGACTAGCTCTGGCGAGCAGTACTTC	CASKPGTSSGEQYF
TRBV7-3	-	TRBD1	TRBJ1-4	TGTGCCAGCAGTTGGACAGGGTTTGATAGTGAAAAACTGTTTTTT	CASSWTGFDSEKLFF
TRBV10-3	-	-	TRBJ2-7	-	CAISSSGQGKGAEQYF
TRBV7-2	few	TRBD2	TRBJ2-5	TGTGCCAGCAGCTTAGCGGGGACTAGCGGGGGAGGGACCCAGTACTTC	CASSLAGTSGGGTQYF
TRBV29-1	-	-	TRBJ2-2	TGCAGCGTCGGAAGATCCACCGGGGAGCTGTTTTTT	CSVGRSTGELFF
TRBV20-1	-	TRBD2	TRBJ2-1	TGCAGTGCTAGTGAAGGACTAGCGGGACAGAGCTCCTACAATGAGCAGTTCTTC	CSASEGLAGQSSYNEQFF
TRBV6-1	-	TRBD1	TRBJ2-7	TGTGCCAGCAGAGAGACAGGGGTAAGGTACGAGCAGTACTTC	CASRETGVRYEQYF
TRBV29-1	-	-	TRBJ1-2	TGCAGCGTCTCACAGGGTGGTCGGCGTGGCTACACCTTC	CSVSQGGRRGYTF
TRBV28	-	-	TRBJ2-2	TGTGCCGCGAAAGGTACAGGGAACACCGGGGAGCTGTTTTTT	CAAKGTGNTGELFF
TRBV4-1	-	-	TRBJ2-3	TGCGCCAGCAGCGCGGAAGGGGGGGGCACAGATACGCAGTATTTT	CASSAEGGGTDTQYF
TRBV12-3/TRBV12-4	-	-	TRBJ2-7	TGTGCCAGCAGCCCTGGGGTAGGGACGCCAATAGTTTCCGACGAGCAGTACTTC	CASSPGVGTPIVSDEQYF
TRBV3-1	-	-	TRBJ1-1	TGTGCCAGCAGCCAACCCAGAACAGGGAGGAGGCCTGAAGCTTTCTTT	CASSQPRTGRRPEAFF